Below are 21 T cell receptor beta chains sequenced from a single sample in a study of vaccination and CD4 T cells after COVID-19. This sample's treatment: roughly 11-day PBMC culture with coronavirus spike peptide pools or control peptides (ViraFEST assay). The Oncomine TCR Beta short-read assay sequenced DNA from cultured CD4+ T cells. MiXCR was run by TCRdb on the PCR reads, yielding one entry per CDR3 protein. The sample records some 26,000 distinct CDR3 sequences, roughly 71% being singletons. These TCRs are of unknown antigen specificity. The specimen was CD4+ T cells from blood, cultured in vitro, collected after SARS-CoV-2 vaccination. The origin of the receptors is a human donor who received a COVID-19 vaccine.

The rearrangement joins TRBV6-4 to TRBJ2-3, with D possibly TRBD2 on 5 matching bases. This CDR3 has 14 amino acids. V was pared by 6 bases and J by 1 base, with 11 bases between. CDR1 and CDR2 from the germline V gene are MRHNA and SNTAGT. This chain's CDR3 is CASRVSAGTDTQYF. As DNA, the CDR3 is TGTGCCAGCAGAGTCTCAGCGGGCACAGATACGCAGTATTTT.

The CDR3 is CASSIGSMGEKLFF. Here the CDR3 DNA reads TGTGCCAGTAGTATAGGCTCGATGGGGGAAAAACTGTTTTTT. The chain joins TRBV19 to TRBJ1-4, with D uncertain. The CDR3 consists of 14 residues. CDR1 and CDR2 (germline): LNHDA, SQIVND (reference sequence). The V and J ends lost 1 base and 8 bases respectively, with 11 bases between them.

A few counts support this clonotype. The chain has TRBV12-3 or TRBV12-4 and TRBJ1-6, with 8 nucleotides matching TRBD1. The CDR3 is 14 amino acids. Trimming at V came to 6 bases and at J to 9 bases, leaving 7 bases not matched to a gene. The CDR3 nucleotides are TGTGCCAGCAGCCGACAGGGGTCGGGTTCACCCCTCCACTTT. It codes for CASSRQGSGSPLHF.

The table lists this clonotype with a few counts. V usage is TRBV28 and J usage is TRBJ1-1; TRBD1 might be the D (6 bases). The CDR3 is made up of 14 amino acids. V lost 6 bases to trimming and J lost 3 bases, with 14 bases between them. The germline CDR1 and CDR2 sequences are MDHEN and SYDVKM. The chain's CDR3 is CASRGGGSYTEAFF. CDR3 bases: TGTGCCAGCAGGGGGGGCGGTTCGTACACTGAAGCTTTCTTT.

The chain combines TRBV29-1 with TRBJ1-1; D perhaps matches TRBD1 (5 bases). The CDR3 loop spans 14 amino acids. Germline lookup yields CDR1 SQVTM and CDR2 ANQGSEA. V lost 0 bases, J lost 5 bases, and 13 bases lay in between. The DNA for the CDR3 is TGCAGCGTTGAAGATTTAGGAGGGGAAACTGAAGCTTTCTTT. This translates into CSVEDLGGETEAFF. The full variable domain, in which reference TRBV29-1 and TRBJ1-1 provide the parts outside the CDR3, is SAVISQKPSRDICQRGTSLTIQCQVDSQVTMMFWYRQQPGQSLTLIATANQGSEATYESGFVIDKFPISRPNLTFSTLTVSNMSPEDSSIYLCSVEDLGGETEAFFGQGTRLTVV.

The chain employs TRBV7-2 and TRBJ1-2; D is unresolved. CDR1 SGHTA and CDR2 FQGNSA come from the germline V gene. The CDR3 totals 14 residues. The ends were cut back, 6 bases at V and 2 bases at J, with 13 bases in the middle. DNA for the CDR3: TGTGCCAGCAGTTTCCGGGTCGTAAACTATGGCTACACCTTC. Translation gives CASSFRVVNYGYTF.

This clonotype was recorded a few times. The rearrangement links TRBV7-8 to TRBJ1-4, with D perhaps TRBD1 (6 bases). The CDR3 runs to 15 residues. Trimming stripped 1 base from V and 7 bases from J, with 13 bases between. Germline V gene data show CDR1 as SGHVS and CDR2 as FQNEAQ. Written as DNA, the CDR3 is TGTGCCAGCAGCTTAGAAGGGGGGCGGGGTGAAAAACTGTTTTTT. Its protein product is CASSLEGGRGEKLFF.

The chain employs TRBV10-2 and TRBJ2-7, with a weak D call TRBD2 (7 bases). CDR1 and CDR2 (germline): WSHSY, SAAADI. V was cut by 3 bases and J by 5 bases, with 14 bases left in between. The CDR3 is made up of 14 amino acids. The DNA for the CDR3 is TGCGCCAGCAGTGAAGTGCAGGGGAGGGACGAGCAGTACTTC. Translating it yields CASSEVQGRDEQYF.

This clonotype has a handful of counts. The V and J genes are TRBV5-4 and TRBJ1-1, with 7 bases matching TRBD1. Germline loops: CDR1 SGHNT, CDR2 YYREEE (reference sequence). The CDR3 runs to 15 residues. Trimming took 4 bases from V and 1 from J; bases not matched to a gene: 7. Here the CDR3 DNA reads TGTGCCAGCAGCCCCGGACAGGCCGCGAACACTGAAGCTTTCTTT. Its protein is CASSPGQAANTEAFF.

This clonotype was counted between two and nine times. The CDR3 DNA reads TGCAGTGTCGACCAGGACGGATACAATCAGCCCCAGCATTTT. It encodes CSVDQDGYNQPQHF. V is TRBV20-1 and J is TRBJ1-5, with unresolved D. This CDR3 is 14 amino acids long. Germline V gene sequence: CDR1 DFQATT, CDR2 SNEGSKA (reference sequence). V was shortened by 7 bases and J by 3 bases, with 16 bases between the two germline ends.

This chain links TRBV14 with TRBJ2-1; D is uncertain. The germline V gene encodes CDR1 SGHDN and CDR2 FVKESK. CDR3 length equals 14 residues. Trimming removed 1 base at V and 5 bases at J, with 9 bases between. The CDR3 region is CASSQVLGNNEQFF. In nucleotides, the CDR3 is TGTGCCAGCAGCCAAGTCCTAGGGAACAATGAGCAGTTCTTC.

The DNA for the CDR3 is TGTGCCACCAGCAGAGTCAGGACAGGGTGGGAGACCCAGTACTTC. Translation gives CATSRVRTGWETQYF. The gene calls are TRBV15 and TRBJ2-5; 8 bases map to TRBD1. Per germline, CDR1 LNHNV and CDR2 YYDKDF (reference sequence). J lost 5 bases, V lost 1 base, and 6 bases had no gene match. There are 15 residues in the CDR3.

This clonotype showed up just a few times. V gene TRBV15 combines with J gene TRBJ2-3, with D possibly TRBD1 on 5 matching bases. V was trimmed by 0 bases and J by 0 bases, leaving 7 bases between them. CDR1 is LNHNV and CDR2 is YYDKDF in the germline V gene (reference sequence). The CDR3 spans 15 residues. The CDR3 loop is CATSRDRDSTDTQYF. CDR3 sequence (DNA): TGTGCCACCAGCAGAGACAGGGATAGCACAGATACGCAGTATTTT.

The DNA of the CDR3 is TGTGCCAGCAGTTTTGCAGGGGGCAATCAGCCCCAGCATTTT. Translation: CASSFAGGNQPQHF. The rearrangement links TRBV12-3 or TRBV12-4 to TRBJ1-5, with a tentative D call TRBD1 (6 bases). The CDR3 has 14 amino acids. The germline V and J ends were trimmed by 3 bases and 2 bases, with 8 bases remaining between them.

The CDR3 DNA sequence: TGTGCCAGCAGGGGGGGACTAGCGGGGGTAGATACGCAGTATTTT. This sequence encodes CASRGGLAGVDTQYF. The V call is TRBV5-4, the J call TRBJ2-3, with 14 bases aligning to TRBD2. This CDR3 comprises 15 residues. Germline values: CDR1 SGHNT, CDR2 YYREEE (reference sequence). Trimming took 5 bases from V and 5 from J; bases not matched to a gene: 4.

This chain uses TRBV29-1 with TRBJ1-1; 7 bases align to TRBD1. V trimming: 1 base; J trimming: 4 bases; junction bases outside the gene matches: 3. Germline CDR1 is SQVTM and CDR2 is ANQGSEA. The CDR3 length is 13 residues. The DNA for the CDR3 is TGCAGCGTTGAAGGACAGGGTGTCACTGAAGCTTTCTTT. Its translation is CSVEGQGVTEAFF. Complete variable domain (other parts from reference TRBV29-1 and TRBJ1-1): SAVISQKPSRDICQRGTSLTIQCQVDSQVTMMFWYRQQPGQSLTLIATANQGSEATYESGFVIDKFPISRPNLTFSTLTVSNMSPEDSSIYLCSVEGQGVTEAFFGQGTRLTVV.

The sample holds one count of this clonotype. The chain recombines TRBV30 with TRBJ1-1; 8 nucleotides align to TRBD1. The CDR3 spans 14 residues. V was clipped by 0 bases and J by 9 bases; unmatched bases: 9. Per the germline V gene, CDR1 is GTSNPN and CDR2 is SVGIG (reference sequence). The CDR3 DNA is TGTGCCTGGAGTGTAGACGGGACAGGACCTAAAGCTTTCTTT. This sequence encodes CAWSVDGTGPKAFF.

The rearrangement uses TRBV19 and TRBJ1-4; D remains ambiguous. Germline CDR1 LNHDA, CDR2 SQIVND (reference sequence). There are 15 residues in the CDR3. The ends were cut back, 6 bases at V and 7 bases at J, with 18 bases in the middle. CDR3 protein: CASSQDGFGVEKLFF. CDR3 DNA: TGTGCCAGTAGCCAAGACGGCTTTGGTGTTGAAAAACTGTTTTTT.

This clonotype has only a few counts. The J gene is TRBJ2-3, the V gene TRBV12-3 or TRBV12-4; D not certain. The CDR3 runs 14 residues. Trimming removed 5 bases from V and 3 bases from J, with 12 bases in between. In nucleotides, the CDR3 is TGTGCCAGCAGTCGGGTCAGAAGGACAGATACGCAGTATTTT. Protein sequence: CASSRVRRTDTQYF.

The chain has TRBV27 and TRBJ2-2; D possibly corresponds to TRBD1 (5 bases). V gave up 5 bases and J gave up 0 bases, with 10 bases separating them. Germline V CDR1 and CDR2: MNHEY, SMNVEV (reference sequence). The CDR3 runs to 15 residues. CDR3 loop: CASSQDIANTGELFF. The CDR3, as DNA: TGTGCCAGCAGTCAGGACATCGCGAACACCGGGGAGCTGTTTTTT.

V gene TRBV19 combines with J gene TRBJ1-1; weak D call: TRBD1 (6 bases). From germline, CDR1 is LNHDA and CDR2 SQIVND (reference sequence). This CDR3 spans 13 amino acids. V lost 3 bases and J 10 bases, leaving 15 bases between the germline ends. The CDR3 protein is CASSMSISGAAFF. CDR3 DNA sequence: TGTGCCAGTAGTATGAGTATCTCGGGGGCAGCTTTCTTT.